The TCR beta chain under discussion was sequenced for a study of blood T cell repertoires in COVID-19. As for the study in general: Samples taken during acute and convalescent COVID-19 were collected in the United States, Italy and Spain.

From germline, CDR1 is MNHEY and CDR2 SVGAGI. This CDR3 comprises 14 residues. Trimming stripped 7 bases from V and 0 bases from J, with 13 bases between. In the original workflow: Estimation of nucleated cell counts was performed using reference gene primer amplification. The repertoire was sequenced with immunoSEQ multiplex PCR; TCRdb's copy has only in-frame clones and lacks some. The DNA was the basis for D and trimming; V, J and clone size are from that table. The sample holds about 400,000 clones, roughly 87% seen once. Each participant's cohort was designated according to participant-reported clinical history.

The chain couples TRBV6-5 to TRBJ2-7, with D possibly being TRBD2 (5 bases). This TCR derives from a woman aged 40 to 50 with acute COVID-19. The specimen was PBMCs or T cells enriched from blood (not recorded which). The chain's CDR3 is CASTRGLSSYEQYF. For the CDR3, the DNA is TGTGCCAGCACTCGAGGGTTAAGCTCCTACGAGCAGTACTTC.